Below are 9 T cell receptor beta chains sequenced from a single sample in a study of OX40 agonist ivuxolimab in advanced cancers. TCRdb's copy holds only in-frame clones and misses some; the assay was immunoSEQ multiplex PCR. The sample lists approximately 70,000 clones, approximately 90% occurring once. The sequencing here drew on CD4+ or CD8+ T cells sorted from blood, taken in a trial of the OX40 agonist ivuxolimab. The receptors come from an adult with an advanced solid tumor such as melanoma, head and neck, liver or kidney cancer.

This chain uses TRBV25-1 with TRBJ1-1, with 8 bases aligning to TRBD1. CDR3 size: 14 residues. Germline V gene lookup returns CDR1 MGHDK and CDR2 SYGVNS. V shed 6 bases, J shed 1 base, and the junction held 4 bases outside the gene matches. In DNA form, the CDR3 reads TGTGCCAGCAGAGCAGGGGGCCCGAACACTGAAGCTTTCTTT. Amino acid sequence: CASRAGGPNTEAFF.

The V gene is TRBV7-9, the J gene TRBJ1-1, with TRBD1 matching 7 bases. Germline-derived CDR1 and CDR2 are SEHNR and FQNEAQ (reference sequence). V dropped 5 bases and J dropped 5; count of bases not matched to a gene: 11. This CDR3 contains 15 residues. CDR3 sequence reads: CASSSSETGRTEAFF. The CDR3 DNA reads TGTGCCAGCAGCAGCTCGGAGACAGGGCGAACTGAAGCTTTCTTT.

The rearrangement joins TRBV5-1 to TRBJ2-7; D may be TRBD1 (5 bases). This CDR3 contains 13 residues. V was trimmed by 4 bases and J by 4 bases, leaving 12 bases between them. Germline assignment: CDR1 SGHRS and CDR2 YFSETQ. CDR3 sequence reads: CASSPTQGYEQYF. The CDR3 coding sequence is TGCGCCAGCAGCCCTACCCAGGGATACGAGCAGTACTTC.

The chain combines TRBV6-1 with TRBJ1-5; D is undetermined. Germline values: CDR1 MNHNS, CDR2 SASEGT. V was clipped by 4 bases and J by 0 bases, with 10 bases between them. The CDR3 spans 15 residues. CDR3: CASSGYSYSNQPQHF. The CDR3 nucleotides are TGTGCCAGCAGTGGGTACAGCTATAGCAATCAGCCCCAGCATTTT.

This chain joins TRBV2 and TRBJ2-7; no reliable D call. Germline CDR1 reads SNHLY; CDR2 reads FYNNEI. The germline V and J ends were trimmed by 1 base and 4 bases, with 2 bases remaining between them. The CDR3 has 11 amino acids. CDR3 sequence (DNA): TGTGCCAGCAGTGAAGTGTACGAGCAGTACTTC. This gives the protein CASSEVYEQYF.

The CDR3 loop reads CASSPRVEGANTEAFF. The CDR3 coding sequence is TGTGCCAGCTCACCAAGAGTCGAGGGGGCGAACACTGAAGCTTTCTTT. J is TRBJ1-1 and V is TRBV18; 7 nucleotides line up with TRBD1. V trimming: 2 bases; J trimming: 1 base; junction bases outside the gene matches: 7. CDR1 and CDR2 from the germline V gene are KGHSH and LQKENI. The CDR3 extends over 16 amino acids.

This clone has a single count. This chain links TRBV19 with TRBJ2-1; D is possibly TRBD2 (6 bases). V lost 6 bases, J lost 3 bases, and 15 bases lay in between. The CDR3 is 15 residues long. Germline-derived CDR1 and CDR2 are LNHDA and SQIVND (reference sequence). Here the CDR3 reads CASRPGERIYNEQFF. In DNA form, the CDR3 reads TGTGCCAGTAGGCCGGGAGAGAGAATCTACAATGAGCAGTTCTTC.

This chain joins TRBV5-1 and TRBJ2-3, with 7 nucleotides matching TRBD1. V trimming: 4 bases; J trimming: 3 bases; junction bases outside the gene matches: 8. This CDR3 is built from 15 residues. Germline assignment: CDR1 SGHRS and CDR2 YFSETQ. Written as DNA, the CDR3 is TGCGCCAGCAGCGTCACAGGGGACGGAACAGATACGCAGTATTTT. This codes for CASSVTGDGTDTQYF.

This chain uses TRBV28 with TRBJ2-5, with 7 positions matching TRBD2. The CDR3 totals 16 residues. Losses at the gene ends were 1 base for V and 2 bases for J; bases not matched to a gene: 7. The germline V gene has CDR1 MDHEN and CDR2 SYDVKM. DNA of the CDR3: TGTGCCAGCAGTTTATCGGGGACTATTAAACAAGAGACCCAGTACTTC. It translates to CASSLSGTIKQETQYF.